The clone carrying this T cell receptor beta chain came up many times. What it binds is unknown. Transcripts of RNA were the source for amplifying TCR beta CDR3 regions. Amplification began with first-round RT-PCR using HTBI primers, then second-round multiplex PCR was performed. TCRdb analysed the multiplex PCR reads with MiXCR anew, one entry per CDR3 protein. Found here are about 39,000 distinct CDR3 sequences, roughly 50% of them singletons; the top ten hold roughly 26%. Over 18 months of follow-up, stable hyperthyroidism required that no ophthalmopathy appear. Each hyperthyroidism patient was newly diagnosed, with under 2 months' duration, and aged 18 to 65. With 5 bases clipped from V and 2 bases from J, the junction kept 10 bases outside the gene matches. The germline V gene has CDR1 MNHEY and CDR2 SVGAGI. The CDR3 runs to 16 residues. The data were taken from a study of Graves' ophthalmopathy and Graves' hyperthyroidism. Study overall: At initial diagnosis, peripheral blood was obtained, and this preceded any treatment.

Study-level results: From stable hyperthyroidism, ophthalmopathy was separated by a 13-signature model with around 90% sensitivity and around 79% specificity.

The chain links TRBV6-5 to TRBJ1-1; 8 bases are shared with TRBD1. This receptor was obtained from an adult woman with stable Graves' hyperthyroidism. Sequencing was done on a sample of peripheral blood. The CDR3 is CASSPYLGQGNTEAFF. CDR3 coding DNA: TGTGCCAGCAGTCCTTACCTAGGACAGGGTAACACTGAAGCTTTCTTT.